Below, 26 T cell receptor beta chains from the same sample are listed, as sequenced in a study of CD4 T cells in relation to SARS-CoV-2 and coronaviruses. Antigens for these TCRs are unknown. Sequenced by immunoSEQ multiplex PCR; TCRdb stores in-frame clones only, minus some. The sample lists under 25,000 clones; around 78% were seen once. Unexposed donor CD4+ T cells date from about 2010-2018, before the COVID-19 pandemic. Isolation of CD4+ T cells took place after less than twelve days in culture. Sequenced: CD4+ T cells from PBMCs, cultured in vitro. These receptors originate from a human donor in good health.

This chain uses TRBV3-1 (or the pseudogene TRBV3-2) with TRBJ2-3, with unresolved D. CDR1 and CDR2 (germline): LGHDT, YNNKEL (reference sequence). The V and J ends lost 4 bases and 6 bases respectively, with 11 bases between them. This CDR3 has 13 amino acids. The CDR3 sequence: CASSRHDRDTQYF. The CDR3 DNA sequence: TGTGCCAGCAGCCGGCACGATAGGGATACGCAGTATTTT.

The chain couples TRBV10-3 to TRBJ1-1, with D perhaps TRBD1 (5 bases). The length of the CDR3 is 15 residues. Germline-derived CDR1 and CDR2 are ENHRY and SYGVKD. V gave up 0 bases and J gave up 6 bases, with 14 bases separating them. CDR3 DNA: TGTGCCATCAGTGAGTCGCGGGGGTCCGCCGCTGAAGCTTTCTTT. Protein product: CAISESRGSAAEAFF.

V and J are TRBV10-3 and TRBJ1-1; D gene uncertain. The CDR3 runs to 13 residues. In germline, CDR1 is ENHRY, CDR2 SYGVKD. Trimming cost V 10 bases and J 3 bases, with 15 bases left between them. The DNA of the CDR3 is TGTGCCACTCGAACGGTTAGGGACACTGAAGCTTTCTTT. It translates to CATRTVRDTEAFF.

This chain connects TRBV30 to TRBJ2-5, with 10 bases fitting TRBD1. From germline, CDR1 is GTSNPN and CDR2 SVGIG (reference sequence). V lost 0 bases to trimming and J lost 1 base; unmatched junction nucleotides: 8. The CDR3 is 17 amino acids. CDR3 nucleotides: TGTGCCTGGAGTGTACCTGGGGGACAGGGGTTCCAAGAGACCCAGTACTTC. This gives the protein CAWSVPGGQGFQETQYF.

This clone was seen a single time. The chain uses TRBV5-1 and TRBJ1-1; 7 bases are a match to TRBD1. V lost 0 bases to trimming and J lost 4 bases; unmatched junction nucleotides: 3. CDR1 is SGHRS, CDR2 YFSETQ, per germline. This CDR3 is 14 amino acids long. DNA of the CDR3: TGCGCCAGCAGCTTGGAGGGGGCGCGCACTGAAGCTTTCTTT. Translating gives CASSLEGARTEAFF.

The genes are TRBV7-3 and TRBJ2-1, with D perhaps TRBD2 (7 bases). The V end lost 5 bases, the J end lost 6 bases, and 11 bases lay between the germline ends. Looked up from germline, CDR1 is SGHTA and CDR2 is FQGTGA. The CDR3 is made up of 13 amino acids. CDR3 bases: TGTGCCAGCAGCGCTAGGGGGGGCAATGAGCAGTTCTTC. Its translation: CASSARGGNEQFF.

The chain is built from TRBV4-3 and TRBJ2-5, with a weak D call TRBD1 (6 bases). The V end was cut by 6 bases, the J end by 1 base, with 12 bases between. The germline V gene encodes CDR1 LGHNA and CDR2 YSLEER. The CDR3 has 14 amino acids. CDR3 residues: CASSRGGLQETQYF. The DNA for the CDR3 is TGCGCCAGCAGTCGTGGGGGCCTCCAAGAGACCCAGTACTTC.

The chain joins TRBV5-1 to TRBJ2-7; either TRBD1 or TRBD2 may fit D (6 bases each). This CDR3 region has 16 residues. The germline V gene encodes CDR1 SGHRS and CDR2 YFSETQ. V was trimmed by 0 bases and J by 0 bases, leaving 13 bases between them. CDR3: CASSLVGGLPSYEQYF. The CDR3, as DNA: TGCGCCAGCAGCTTGGTAGGGGGGCTCCCCTCCTACGAGCAGTACTTC.

The gene calls are TRBV21-1 and TRBJ2-2; no DNA check was done on the table's D call, TRBD2. TRBV21-1 is designated a pseudogene. This CDR3 is built from 15 residues. For the CDR3, the DNA is TGTGCCAGCATTGCGGGAGGGAGGAACACCGGGGAGCTGTTTTTT. Translation gives CASIAGGRNTGELFF.

The chain joins TRBV13 to TRBJ2-3; D perhaps matches TRBD2 (6 bases). V lost 5 bases and J lost 2, with 17 bases in between. Germline loops: CDR1 PRHDT, CDR2 FYEKMQ (reference sequence). This CDR3 has 16 amino acids. In DNA, the CDR3 is TGTGCCAGCAGCCTGCGACTAGAAGGAGCCACAGATACGCAGTATTTT. This codes for CASSLRLEGATDTQYF.

V usage is TRBV19 and J usage is TRBJ2-5; no definite D call. The V gene lost 1 base and the J gene lost 1 base, with 10 bases spanning the gap. This CDR3 is 15 amino acids long. Germline lookup yields CDR1 LNHDA and CDR2 SQIVND (reference sequence). The CDR3 protein is CASSIVPIFQETQYF. In nucleotides, the CDR3 is TGTGCCAGTAGTATAGTTCCCATCTTCCAAGAGACCCAGTACTTC.

The chain uses TRBV3-1 (or the pseudogene TRBV3-2) and TRBJ2-2, with D possibly matching TRBD2 (6 bases). The CDR3 contains 13 residues. The V end was cut by 2 bases, the J end by 5 bases, with 6 bases between. Germline V gene sequence: CDR1 LGHDT, CDR2 YNNKEL (reference sequence). The CDR3 sequence is CASSQSGTGELFF. The CDR3 coding sequence is TGTGCCAGCAGCCAAAGCGGGACCGGGGAGCTGTTTTTT.

This clone was seen a few times. The chain is built from TRBV10-3 and TRBJ1-2, with TRBD1 matching 9 bases. CDR3 size: 14 residues. Germline loops: CDR1 ENHRY, CDR2 SYGVKD. V lost 6 bases and J lost 0; bases outside the gene matches: 2. Here the CDR3 reads CAIRGQGANYGYTF. Written as DNA, the CDR3 is TGTGCCATCAGGGGACAGGGAGCTAACTATGGCTACACCTTC.

The chain uses TRBV2 and TRBJ2-5; D is possibly TRBD1 or TRBD2 (5 bases each). CDR3 length: 16 residues. Trimming stripped 8 bases from V and 2 bases from J, with 21 bases between. CDR1 and CDR2 (germline): SNHLY, FYNNEI. CDR3: CASRRSGQASQETQYF. The DNA for the CDR3 is TGTGCCAGCCGACGGTCGGGGCAGGCTTCACAAGAGACCCAGTACTTC.

J is TRBJ2-7 and V is TRBV6-2 or TRBV6-3, with 7 bases matching TRBD1. This CDR3 has 15 residues. The V gene's germline CDR1 is MNHEY and CDR2 SVGEGT. With 5 bases clipped from V and 4 bases from J, the junction kept 11 bases outside the gene matches. The DNA for the CDR3 is TGTGCCAGCAGTCAACCGGGACAGAGGCGGTACGAGCAGTACTTC. This translates into CASSQPGQRRYEQYF.

The chain combines TRBV11-3 with TRBJ2-3, with 12 nucleotides matching TRBD2. Germline CDR1 and CDR2: SGHNT and YENEEA. The J segment lost 8 bases and the V segment lost 1 base, leaving 7 bases of the junction unmatched. The CDR3 has 16 amino acids. The CDR3 spells CASSLGRTSGASTQYF. DNA of the CDR3: TGTGCCAGCAGCTTAGGGAGGACTAGCGGGGCAAGTACGCAGTATTTT.

This clone was counted a single time. The chain combines TRBV4-1 with TRBJ1-5; TRBD1 agrees at 9 bases. Losses at the gene ends were 3 bases for V and 6 bases for J; bases not matched to a gene: 6. CDR1 and CDR2 (germline): MGHRA, YSYEKL. There are 15 residues in the CDR3. CDR3 sequence reads: CASSQKTGGGQPQHF. DNA for the CDR3: TGCGCCAGCAGCCAGAAGACAGGGGGGGGTCAGCCCCAGCATTTT.

The gene calls are TRBV11-2 and TRBJ1-3, with D possibly TRBD1 on 6 matching bases. The CDR3 is 15 residues long. Germline V CDR1 and CDR2: SGHAT, FQNNGV. V was cut by 2 bases and J by 0 bases, with 8 bases left in between. CDR3 sequence (DNA): TGTGCCAGCAGCTTAAGGGGGAACTCTGGAAACACCATATATTTT. This translates into CASSLRGNSGNTIYF.

This chain joins TRBV5-6 and TRBJ1-1; D remains ambiguous. The CDR3 is 14 amino acids. Germline loops: CDR1 SGHDT, CDR2 YYEEEE. V dropped 5 bases and J dropped 1 base, with 12 bases sitting between them. This CDR3 is CASSSEVRNTEAFF. Here the CDR3 DNA reads TGTGCCAGCAGTTCCGAGGTGCGGAACACTGAAGCTTTCTTT.

In DNA, the CDR3 is TGTGCCAGTAGTCCGTCAACAGGGGGCCCCTACGAGCAGTACTTC. It specifies CASSPSTGGPYEQYF. The chain recombines TRBV19 with TRBJ2-7, with 9 bases matching TRBD1. CDR3 length equals 15 residues. Germline CDR1 and CDR2: LNHDA and SQIVND (reference sequence). After removal of 5 bases from V and 2 bases from J, the junction contained 7 bases not matched to a gene.

This rearrangement joins TRBV5-1 to TRBJ1-3, with 8 bases that match TRBD1. V gave up 0 bases and J gave up 0 bases; unmatched junction bases: 2. The germline CDR1 and CDR2 sequences are SGHRS and YFSETQ. The CDR3 runs to 16 residues. The CDR3 DNA follows: TGCGCCAGCAGCTTGGGAGGACAGGGCTCTGGAAACACCATATATTTT. It is translated as CASSLGGQGSGNTIYF.

The chain joins TRBV9 to TRBJ1-2; D unresolved. The CDR3 spans 14 residues. Trimming pared 0 bases from V and 9 bases from J, leaving 15 bases between. Germline CDR1 is SGDLS and CDR2 is YYNGEE. The CDR3 is CASSVDPQDRRYTF. As DNA, the CDR3 is TGTGCCAGCAGCGTAGACCCCCAAGACCGCCGCTACACCTTC.

Turning to this clone: Other nucleotide sequences from this sample produce the same CDR3. The chain uses TRBV6-5 and TRBJ1-6; TRBD1 matches at 7 bases. The CDR3 covers 15 residues. The V segment lost 5 bases and the J segment 5 bases; nucleotides outside the gene matches: 6. The germline V gene encodes CDR1 MNHEY and CDR2 SVGAGI. CDR3 in amino acids: CASSLQGPDNSPLHF. CDR3 DNA sequence: TGTGCCAGCAGTCTACAGGGGCCGGATAATTCACCCCTCCACTTT.

V and J are TRBV3-1 (or the pseudogene TRBV3-2) and TRBJ2-3; TRBD2 matches 9 bases. Germline V gene sequence: CDR1 LGHDT, CDR2 YNNKEL (reference sequence). With V trimmed by 7 bases and J by 0 bases, 11 bases remained unmatched. This CDR3 has 17 amino acids. CDR3 in amino acids: CASTHMAGGPSTDTQYF. The CDR3 nucleotides read TGTGCCAGCACCCATATGGCGGGGGGGCCTAGCACAGATACGCAGTATTTT.

The chain has TRBV18 and TRBJ1-2; tentatively, D is TRBD1 (5 bases). The CDR3 consists of 17 residues. Germline V lookup: CDR1 KGHSH, CDR2 LQKENI. Between the trimmed V and J ends, which lost 5 bases and 0 bases, there was a span of 19 bases. CDR3 amino acids: CASSSEEQENANYGYTF. CDR3 in DNA: TGTGCCAGCTCAAGTGAGGAACAGGAAAATGCTAACTATGGCTACACCTTC.

V usage is TRBV5-5 and J usage is TRBJ2-7, with D hard to call. The V gene's germline CDR1 is SGHKS and CDR2 YYEKEE (reference sequence). The CDR3 has 14 amino acids. Trimming stripped 4 bases from V and 2 bases from J, with 13 bases between. The CDR3 sequence: CASSPPGATYEQYF. DNA for the CDR3: TGTGCCAGCAGCCCCCCCGGAGCGACCTACGAGCAGTACTTC.